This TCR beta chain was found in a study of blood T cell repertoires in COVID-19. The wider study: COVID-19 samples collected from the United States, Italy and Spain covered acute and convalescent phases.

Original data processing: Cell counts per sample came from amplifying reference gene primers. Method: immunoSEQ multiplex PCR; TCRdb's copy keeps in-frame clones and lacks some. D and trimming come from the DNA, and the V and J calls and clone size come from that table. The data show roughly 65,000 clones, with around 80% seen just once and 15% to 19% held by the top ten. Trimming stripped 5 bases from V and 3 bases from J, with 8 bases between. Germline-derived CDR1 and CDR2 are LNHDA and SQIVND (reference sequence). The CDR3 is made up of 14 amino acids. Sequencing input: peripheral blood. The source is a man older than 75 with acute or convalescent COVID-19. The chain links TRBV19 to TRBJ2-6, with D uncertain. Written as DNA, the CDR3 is TGTGCCAGTAGTGGGCCTTTTGGGGCCAACGTCCTGACTTTC. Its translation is CASSGPFGANVLTF.